These 17 T cell receptor beta chains were sequenced from one sample in a study of cytomegalovirus exposure and HLA in healthy donors. The PCR was carried out with 60 Vbeta primers and 13 Jbeta primers. TCRdb's copy holds only in-frame clones and misses some; the assay was immunoSEQ multiplex PCR. The sample gives approximately 150,000 clones, nearly 90% of which show up once; roughly 0.5% is in the top ten. Material for sequencing was PBMCs. Receptors originate from a woman between 40 and 50 years old in good health and CMV-seronegative.

The chain uses TRBV7-9 and TRBJ1-6; 8 nucleotides match TRBD1. Germline V lookup: CDR1 SEHNR, CDR2 FQNEAQ (reference sequence). The trim removed 6 bases at V and 6 bases at J, leaving 10 bases unmatched. The CDR3 length is 16 residues. The DNA for the CDR3 is TGTGCCAGCAGTTTTCAGGGGGCGATGGGTAATTCACCCCTCCACTTT. Translation: CASSFQGAMGNSPLHF.

The rearrangement uses TRBV6-5 and TRBJ2-7; 9 nucleotides match TRBD1. CDR1 and CDR2 from the germline V gene are MNHEY and SVGAGI. Trimming cost V 0 bases and J 6 bases; bases outside gene matches: 6. The length of the CDR3 is 15 residues. The CDR3 is CASSYSTGGGREQYF. The CDR3, as DNA: TGTGCCAGCAGTTACTCGACAGGGGGTGGTCGCGAGCAGTACTTC.

The chain carries TRBV11-3 and TRBJ2-1, with TRBD2 identical over 9 bases. Germline CDR1 SGHNT, CDR2 YENEEA. J was trimmed by 5 bases and V by 6 bases; bases with no gene match: 14. CDR3 length: 17 amino acids. CDR3 loop: CASREGMGSGSNNEQFF. For the CDR3, the DNA is TGTGCCAGCAGGGAGGGTATGGGTAGCGGGAGTAACAATGAGCAGTTCTTC.

Comment on this clone: One junction end does not reproduce the germline sequence, and a read error may be involved. The rearrangement uses TRBV7-9 and TRBJ2-2; TRBD2 agrees at 13 bases. The CDR3 is 16 amino acids. Per germline, CDR1 SEHNR and CDR2 FQNEAQ (reference sequence). CDR3 protein: CSSSSRTSGGPGELFF. Here the CDR3 DNA reads TGTTCCAGCAGCTCCAGGACTAGCGGGGGCCCCGGGGAGCTGTTTTTT.

This rearrangement joins TRBV5-1 to TRBJ1-4, with TRBD1 matching 8 bases. Germline V gene lookup returns CDR1 SGHRS and CDR2 YFSETQ. J gave up 7 bases and V 0 bases, and 2 bases lay outside the gene matches. The CDR3 totals 14 residues. In nucleotides, the CDR3 is TGCGCCAGCAGCTTGGGTGGGACAGGTGAAAAACTGTTTTTT. Its translation is CASSLGGTGEKLFF.

This clone appeared once. The V call is TRBV2, the J call TRBJ2-3; the match to TRBD1 covers 8 bases. The trim removed 11 bases at V and 2 bases at J, leaving 6 bases unmatched. CDR1 and CDR2 from the germline V gene are SNHLY and FYNNEI. There are 13 residues in the CDR3. CDR3 loop: CAGGTGITDTQYF. The DNA for the CDR3 is TGTGCCGGGGGGACAGGAATCACAGATACGCAGTATTTT.

This rearrangement joins TRBV29-1 to TRBJ1-1, with unresolved D. The CDR3 has 14 amino acids. CDR1 and CDR2 from the germline V gene are SQVTM and ANQGSEA. V was clipped by 1 base and J by 1 base, with 10 bases between them. The CDR3 loop is CSVEGIPGNTEAFF. The CDR3 DNA follows: TGCAGCGTTGAAGGCATTCCAGGGAACACTGAAGCTTTCTTT.

The chain couples TRBV6-5 to TRBJ2-5; D unclear. Germline lookup yields CDR1 MNHEY and CDR2 SVGAGI. The CDR3 runs to 11 residues. Trimming removed 2 bases from V and 5 bases from J, with 3 bases in between. As DNA, the CDR3 is TGTGCCAGCAGTTACCGGGAGACCCAGTACTTC. Translating gives CASSYRETQYF.

This chain connects TRBV9 to TRBJ2-5; D perhaps matches TRBD1 (6 bases). The germline gives CDR1 SGDLS, CDR2 YYNGEE. The CDR3 extends over 14 amino acids. V shed 3 bases and J shed 2 bases, with 11 bases lying between them. The CDR3 protein is CASSARGTQETQYF. CDR3 DNA: TGTGCCAGCAGCGCTAGGGGGACACAAGAGACCCAGTACTTC.

The chain carries TRBV19 and TRBJ2-3; 8 nucleotides align to TRBD2. Losses at the gene ends were 10 bases for V and 6 bases for J; bases not matched to a gene: 6. CDR3 length: 12 residues. Germline assignment: CDR1 LNHDA and CDR2 SQIVND (reference sequence). The CDR3 spells CATTSGADTQYF. In nucleotides, the CDR3 is TGTGCCACTACTAGCGGAGCGGATACGCAGTATTTT.

This clone was observed a handful of times. V gene TRBV25-1 combines with J gene TRBJ2-7; a possible D gene is TRBD1 (5 bases). V lost 1 base, J lost 4 bases, and 17 bases lay in between. The germline gives CDR1 MGHDK, CDR2 SYGVNS. The CDR3 spans 16 residues. CDR3 amino acids: CASSELKPGRVYEQYF. The CDR3 DNA reads as TGTGCCAGCAGTGAATTAAAGCCTGGCAGGGTGTACGAGCAGTACTTC.

The chain uses TRBV2 and TRBJ2-1; D may be TRBD1 (5 bases). The germline gives CDR1 SNHLY, CDR2 FYNNEI. The CDR3 is 14 residues long. V gave up 5 bases and J gave up 3 bases, with 11 bases separating them. The CDR3 reads CASSTQGHYNEQFF. In nucleotides, the CDR3 is TGTGCCAGCAGTACCCAGGGTCACTACAATGAGCAGTTCTTC.

The gene calls are TRBV7-2 and TRBJ1-5; D is possibly TRBD1 (6 bases). Germline lookup yields CDR1 SGHTA and CDR2 FQGNSA. Trimming left V 3 bases short and J 5 bases short, with 11 bases between. The CDR3 spans 14 residues. CDR3 DNA: TGTGCCAGCAGCTTTACAGGGTCCGATCAGCCCCAGCATTTT. This gives the protein CASSFTGSDQPQHF.

This clone was counted a single time. Sequence at one end of the junction differs from germline and may be a read error. The rearrangement links TRBV2 to TRBJ2-7; 8 bases align to TRBD1. The length of the CDR3 is 14 residues. Germline V lookup: CDR1 SNHLY, CDR2 FYNNEI. CDR3 amino acids: CASREAFRGREQYF. As DNA, the CDR3 is TGTGCCAGCAGGGAAGCTTTCAGGGGGCGCGAGCAGTACTTC.

V and J are TRBV5-4 and TRBJ2-3; 9 nucleotides match TRBD2. Per the germline V gene, CDR1 is SGHNT and CDR2 is YYREEE (reference sequence). V was pared by 10 bases and J by 6 bases, with 9 bases of the junction left unmatched. The CDR3 contains 13 residues. The chain's CDR3 is CAGGGRADDTQYF. The CDR3 DNA sequence: TGTGCCGGGGGCGGGAGGGCCGACGATACGCAGTATTTT.

The chain is built from TRBV9 and TRBJ1-2; D gene ambiguous. This CDR3 spans 16 amino acids. The germline CDR1 and CDR2 sequences are SGDLS and YYNGEE. The V and J ends lost 3 bases and 8 bases respectively, with 23 bases between them. The CDR3 sequence is CASSAPSTVPGSGYTF. CDR3 DNA: TGTGCCAGCAGCGCCCCCAGTACGGTCCCCGGGTCCGGCTACACCTTC.

This clone was detected once. The gene calls are TRBV9 and TRBJ2-7; the match to TRBD2 covers 7 bases. The V segment lost 0 bases and the J segment 4 bases; nucleotides outside the gene matches: 7. The CDR3 covers 15 residues. Germline loops: CDR1 SGDLS, CDR2 YYNGEE. The CDR3 DNA reads as TGTGCCAGCAGCGTAGCTGGCGGGAGCCAGTACGAGCAGTACTTC. Protein product: CASSVAGGSQYEQYF.